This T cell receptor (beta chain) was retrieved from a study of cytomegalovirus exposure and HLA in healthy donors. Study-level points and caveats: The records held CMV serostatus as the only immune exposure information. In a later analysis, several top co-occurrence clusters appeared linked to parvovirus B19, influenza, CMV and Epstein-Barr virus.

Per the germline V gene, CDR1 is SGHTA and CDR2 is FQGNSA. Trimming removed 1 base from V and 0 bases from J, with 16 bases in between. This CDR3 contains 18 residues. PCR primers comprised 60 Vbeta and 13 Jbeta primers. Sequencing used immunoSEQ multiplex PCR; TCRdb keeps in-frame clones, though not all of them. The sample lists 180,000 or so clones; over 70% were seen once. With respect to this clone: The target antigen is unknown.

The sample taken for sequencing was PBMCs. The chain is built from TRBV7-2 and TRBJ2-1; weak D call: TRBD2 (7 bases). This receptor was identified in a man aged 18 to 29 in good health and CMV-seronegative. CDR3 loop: CASSLEFGGQSSYNEQFF. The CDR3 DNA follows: TGTGCCAGCAGCTTAGAGTTCGGGGGGCAAAGCTCCTACAATGAGCAGTTCTTC.